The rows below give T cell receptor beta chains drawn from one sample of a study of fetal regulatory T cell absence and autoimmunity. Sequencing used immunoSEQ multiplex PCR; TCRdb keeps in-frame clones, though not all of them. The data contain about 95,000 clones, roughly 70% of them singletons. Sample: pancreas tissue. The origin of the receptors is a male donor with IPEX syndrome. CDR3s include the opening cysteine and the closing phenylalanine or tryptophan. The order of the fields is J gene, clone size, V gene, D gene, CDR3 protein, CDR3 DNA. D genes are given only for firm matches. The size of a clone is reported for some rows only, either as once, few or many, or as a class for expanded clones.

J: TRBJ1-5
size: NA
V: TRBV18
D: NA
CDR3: CAVSGLYSNQPQHF
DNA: TGTGCCGTTTCAGGTCTTTATAGCAATCAGCCCCAGCATTTT

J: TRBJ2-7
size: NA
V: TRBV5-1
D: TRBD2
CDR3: CASSLGLAGNYEQYF
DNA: TGCGCCAGCAGCTTAGGACTAGCGGGAAACTACGAGCAGTACTTC

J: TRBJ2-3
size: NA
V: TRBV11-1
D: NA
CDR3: CASSQSGTDTQYF
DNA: TGTGCCAGCAGTCAGTCAGGCACAGATACGCAGTATTTT

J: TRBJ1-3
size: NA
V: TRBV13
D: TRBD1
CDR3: CASSLGGTVISGNTIYF
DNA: TGTGCCAGCAGCTTAGGCGGGACAGTTATTTCGGGAAACACCATATATTTT

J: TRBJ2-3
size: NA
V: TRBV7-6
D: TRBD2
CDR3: CASSWTSGHTDTQYF
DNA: TGTGCCAGCAGCTGGACTAGCGGACACACAGATACGCAGTATTTT

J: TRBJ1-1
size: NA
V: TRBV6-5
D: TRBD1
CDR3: CASSYGTGGNTEAFF
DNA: TGTGCCAGCAGTTACGGGACAGGGGGGAACACTGAAGCTTTCTTT

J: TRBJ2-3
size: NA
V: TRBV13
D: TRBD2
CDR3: CASSPTSGPSPSTDTQYF
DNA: TGTGCCAGCAGCCCGACTAGCGGACCTTCACCTAGCACAGATACGCAGTATTTT

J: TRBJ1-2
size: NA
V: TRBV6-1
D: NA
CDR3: CASEPDRWGMGYTF
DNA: TGTGCCAGCGAACCCGATAGATGGGGAATGGGCTACACCTTC

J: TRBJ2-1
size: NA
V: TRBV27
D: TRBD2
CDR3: CASSLAGGYNEQFF
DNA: TGTGCCAGCAGTTTAGCGGGGGGTTACAATGAGCAGTTCTTC

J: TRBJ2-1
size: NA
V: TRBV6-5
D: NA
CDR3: CASSYSTRWDNEQFF
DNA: TGTGCCAGCAGTTACTCCACTAGGTGGGACAATGAGCAGTTCTTC

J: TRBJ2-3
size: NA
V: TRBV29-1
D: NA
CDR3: CSVIHWSDHTQYF
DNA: TGCAGCGTCATACACTGGAGTGACCATACACAGTATTTT

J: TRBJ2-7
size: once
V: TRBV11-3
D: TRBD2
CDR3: CASSLATLAGDDEQYF
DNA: TGTGCCAGCAGCTTAGCCACCTTAGCGGGAGACGACGAGCAGTACTTC

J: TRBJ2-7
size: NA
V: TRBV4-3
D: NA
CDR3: CASSQEAPTYEQYF
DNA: TGCGCCAGCAGCCAAGAAGCACCCACCTACGAGCAGTACTTC

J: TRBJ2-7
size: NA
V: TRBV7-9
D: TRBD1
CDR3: CASSARGYEQYF
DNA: TGTGCCAGCAGCGCCAGGGGGTACGAGCAGTACTTC

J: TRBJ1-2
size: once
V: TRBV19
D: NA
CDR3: CASSAQTGNYGYTF
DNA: TGTGCCAGTAGTGCTCAAACAGGGAACTATGGCTACACCTTC

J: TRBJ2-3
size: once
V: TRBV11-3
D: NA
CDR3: CASSLATSLSTDTQYF
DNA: TGTGCCAGCAGCTTAGCAACTAGCCTGAGCACAGATACGCAGTATTTT

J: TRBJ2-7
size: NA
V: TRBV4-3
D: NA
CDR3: CASSQGLGSSYEQYF
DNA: TGCGCCAGCAGCCAAGGTCTCGGTTCCTCCTACGAGCAGTACTTC

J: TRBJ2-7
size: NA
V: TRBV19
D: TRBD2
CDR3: CASSIGLAGVDEQYF
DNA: TGTGCCAGTAGTATAGGACTAGCGGGAGTCGACGAGCAGTACTTC

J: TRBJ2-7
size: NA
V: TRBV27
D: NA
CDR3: CASSLGGSPTAHF
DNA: TGTGCCAGCAGTTTAGGCGGGTCGCCCACCGCGCACTTC

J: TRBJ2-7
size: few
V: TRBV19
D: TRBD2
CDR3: CASSPSIPSGAYEQYF
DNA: TGTGCCAGTAGTCCTAGTATCCCCAGCGGGGCCTACGAGCAGTACTTC

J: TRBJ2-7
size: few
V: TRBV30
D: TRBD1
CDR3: CAWTGGSYEQYF
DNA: TGTGCCTGGACAGGGGGCTCCTACGAGCAGTACTTC

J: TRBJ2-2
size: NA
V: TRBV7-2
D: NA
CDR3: CASSLFGGVDYTGELFF
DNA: TGTGCCAGCAGCTTATTCGGGGGCGTCGACTACACCGGGGAGCTGTTTTTT